The T cell receptor (beta chain) described here comes from a study of shared T cell receptors in the human thymus. Sequenced by immunoSEQ multiplex PCR; TCRdb stores in-frame clones only, minus some. The sample contains approximately 660,000 clones, around nine tenths of which appear only once. This CDR3 is 13 amino acids long. V was clipped by 7 bases and J by 0 bases; unmatched bases: 3. Germline V lookup: CDR1 SNHLY, CDR2 FYNNEI. The sample holds a few counts of this clone. The sample also formed part of further work on human thymus T cells. That paper adds: Thymus was obtained from resections taken during corrective heart surgery. Related research reported highly overlapping thymic repertoires among unrelated individuals.

Material for sequencing was thymocytes. The TCR originated in a boy younger than two with a congenital heart defect. The V call is TRBV2, the J call TRBJ2-7, with 7 bases fitting TRBD1. The CDR3 DNA reads as TGTGCCAGCAAGGCAGGGGGCTCCTACGAGCAGTACTTC. The encoded protein is CASKAGGSYEQYF. Supplemented by reference TRBV2 and TRBJ2-7, the full variable domain reads EPEVTQTPSHQVTQMGQEVILRCVPISNHLYFYWYRQILGQKVEFLVSFYNNEISEKSEIFDDQFSVERPDGSNFTLKIRSTKLEDSAMYFCASKAGGSYEQYFGPGTRLTVT.